This entry describes one T cell receptor gamma chain. The mismatch at residue 9 between this DNA's translation and the TCRdb protein of a much larger clone likely reflects a read error; the protein shown is translated from the DNA. Each sorted gammadelta sample had TRG and TRD chains sequenced. TCRdb reapplied CATT to the multiplex PCR reads. The sample has more than 12,000 gamma-chain clones, around 1.5% seen once. The CDR3 is 13 amino acids. Germline CDR1 reads EGSTGY; CDR2 reads YDSYTSSV. V lost 1 base to trimming and J lost 9 bases; unmatched junction nucleotides: 9. Flow sorting of PBMC yielded separate Vgamma9/Vdelta2+ and Vdelta2-negative gammadelta T cell populations for bulk repertoire analysis. The data derive from a study of γδ T cells in repeated Plasmodium falciparum infection. Study in general: Malian children with intense seasonal malaria exposure were compared with matched Australian children. Samples were taken at baseline, before some infections, and 21 days after each. Malian gammadelta TCRs were studied during no-transmission periods and across acute malaria episodes.

The rearrangement uses TRGV4 and TRGJ1 or TRGJ2. This TCR was recovered from a pool of human donors (malaria-infected and uninfected, not separated). Source material: gamma-delta T cells from blood. The CDR3 DNA follows: TGTGCCACCTGGGATGGCGGGAATTGTAAGAAACTCTTT. This sequence encodes CATWDGGNCKKLF.